The source of this TCR beta chain is a study of T cells after yellow fever vaccination. Overall study findings and caveats: Subsequent booster samples again held most clones from primary vaccination (more than 95% CD4, over 80% CD8).

TCRdb reanalysed the 5' RACE reads using MiXCR and keeps one entry per CDR3 protein. This table holds approximately 150,000 distinct CDR3 sequences, roughly 6.2% found once. This clonotype was detected ten times or more. What it binds is unknown. The V end was cut by 6 bases, the J end by 1 base, with 15 bases between. The CDR3 sequence is 15 residues long. The germline V gene has CDR1 SNHLY and CDR2 FYNNEI. This chain connects TRBV2 to TRBJ1-1, with D possibly being TRBD1 (5 bases). The sequence was collected from a man aged 18 to 29 who received the YFV17D yellow fever vaccine. The source material was CD4+ T cells sorted from PBMCs, sampled on the day of the first yellow fever vaccination. The CDR3 bases are TGTGCCAGCAGCCCTGGGGTAAGGGGGAACACTGAAGCTTTCTTT. Translating gives CASSPGVRGNTEAFF.